This T cell receptor (beta chain) was sequenced in a study of blood T cell repertoires in COVID-19 (dated by TCRdb to about 2020). With regard to the full study: Samples from collaborators originated in the United States, Italy and Spain and spanned both the acute and convalescent phases of COVID-19. Nearly every sample came with metadata listing a de-identified subject ID, COVID-19 status, age in years and sex. Samples came from the ongoing ImmuneRACE study (first 160 participants) plus 1,254 subjects from 6 global collaborators. Deeply sampled blood TCRbeta repertoires from subjects exposed to, actively infected with, or recovered from COVID-19 were included in the dataset. Where HLA class I and class II types were available, the types were taken from metadata supplied by the sample provider, not from assay-based typing. The repertoires were released in a freely available public database intended as a resource for research on the immune response to SARS-CoV-2. The material from the prospective study consisted of cDNA or gDNA derived from T cells, B-cell-depleted T cells, or PBMCs.

What the study reported, not specific to this receptor: How much clinical and demographic metadata was included differed by source and by participant, and the metadata was provided uncurated.

TCRbeta CDR3 regions were amplified from genomic DNA using the immunoSEQ Assay, a bias-controlled multiplex PCR. Regarding the original processing steps: The number of nucleated cells in each sample was estimated by amplification of reference gene primers within the assay. To quantify the absolute abundance of each unique TCRbeta CDR3 rearrangement, sequence reads were collapsed and filtered. Productive Simpson clonality was computed per sample as the square root of Simpson's diversity index over productive rearrangements. Imported from immuneACCESS, the table was reduced by TCRdb to in-frame sequences with V and J called. These copies leave out some clones; in studies compared against another copy, an unresolved V gene accounts for under half, and the cause of the remainder is not known. That table supplies the V and J calls and clone size; D and trimming were determined from the DNA. This sample is represented by 290,000 or so clones; approximately 86% of them were singletons. The ten biggest clones cover approximately 2.4% of the sample.

V trim: 0 bases; J trim: 8 bases; unmatched bases: 16. CDR1 and CDR2, looked up from the germline V gene, are SGDLS and YYNGEE. The CDR3 contains 17 residues, cysteine and phenylalanine counted. This entry keeps only the CDR3 DNA: 51 bases, framed from base 1. Concerning this clone: Its antigen remains unidentified. No clone much larger than this one lies a single base away; base qualities are absent.

Enrolling through a virtual design, the prospective study's participants ranged in age from roughly 18 to 89 years and lived across roughly 23 United States geographic areas. In the prospective study, cohorts were assigned on the basis of participant-reported clinical history obtained from a screening survey and a study questionnaire. For ImmuneRACE Cohort 3, a participant was defined as recovered based on two consecutive negative NP/OP PCR tests, clearance by a healthcare professional, or resolution of symptoms. Each participant in the prospective study had whole blood, serum and a nasopharyngeal or oropharyngeal swab collected by mobile phlebotomists. Participants in the prospective study had the option to provide additional blood draws and questionnaires over a roughly two-month period. Before DNA extraction, blood samples from the prospective study were shipped at room temperature or frozen.

This sequence originates from a woman aged 18-29 years who had recovered from COVID-19. The sample was PBMCs or T cells enriched from blood (not recorded which). The chain is made from TRBV9 and TRBJ1-2, and 7 bases in between align with TRBD1. The nucleotides read TGTGCCAGCAGCGTAGGACCACCAGGGCAGGGGGAGTGGGGCTACACCTTC. Translated, it gives CASSVGPPGQGEWGYTF.